This entry is about one TCR beta chain. One junction end does not reproduce the germline sequence, and a read error may be involved. TCRdb processed the 5' RACE reads anew with MiXCR; each CDR3 protein has one entry. The sample comprises some 760,000 distinct CDR3 sequences, roughly 18% of which are singletons, and around 14% rests with the top ten. This sample was taken from a study of identical twins. CDR1 and CDR2 (germline): SEHNR, FQNEAQ (reference sequence). The CDR3 has 12 residues. The same data also went into a second study, on T cells expressing NK-cell markers. That work adds: The TCR beta repertoires originated in sorted CD3+CD56+NKG2C+, CD3+CD56+NKG2C- and CD3+CD56-NKG2C+ T cells. The dominant NKG2C+ clonotypes represented about 1.0-7.5% of CD8+ T cells in six donors. A few of the donors also had these clonotypes leading their CD3+CD56-NKG2C+ fraction.

The chain recombines TRBV7-9 with TRBJ1-1; D uncertain. The sample taken for sequencing was PBMCs. The clonotype was recovered from a woman under 30 in good health. CDR3 loop: CASSQGRDKVIF. CDR3 nucleotides: TGTGCCAGCAGCCAAGGACGTGATAAGGTAATCTTT.